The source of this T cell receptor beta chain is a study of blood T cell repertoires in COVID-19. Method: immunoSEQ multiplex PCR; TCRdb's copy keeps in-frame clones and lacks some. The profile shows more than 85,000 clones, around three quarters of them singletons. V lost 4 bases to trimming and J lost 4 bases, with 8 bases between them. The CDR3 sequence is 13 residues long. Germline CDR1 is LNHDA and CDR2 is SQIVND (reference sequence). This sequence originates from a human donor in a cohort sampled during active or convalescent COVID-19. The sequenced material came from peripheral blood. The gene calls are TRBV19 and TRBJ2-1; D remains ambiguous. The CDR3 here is CASSSSGYNEQFF. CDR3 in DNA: TGTGCCAGTAGTAGTTCCGGGTACAATGAGCAGTTCTTC. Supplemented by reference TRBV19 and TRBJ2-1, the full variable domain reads DGGITQSPKYLFRKEGQNVTLSCEQNLNHDAMYWYRQDPGQGLRLIYYSQIVNDFQKGDIAEGYSVSREKKESFPLTVTSAQKNPTAFYLCASSSSGYNEQFFGPGTRLTVL.